Each of the 21 T cell receptor beta chains below was sequenced from the same sample in a study of beta chain features in type 1 diabetes. Study outcomes and limitations: In every one of the four CD4+ subsets, TCRB CDR3s were moderately but significantly shorter in Type 1 diabetes patients.

These receptors have no identified antigens. Reverse transcription of all isolated RNA meant that expressed TCRB transcripts were sequenced. Sequenced by immunoSEQ multiplex PCR; TCRdb stores in-frame clones only, minus some. The data hold about 700,000 clones, with around 15% observed a single time. Material: naive CD4+ T cells from blood. The receptors here all came from a young man with type 1 diabetes.

This clone was observed a handful of times. V is TRBV5-4 and J is TRBJ1-1; D may be TRBD1 (5 bases). Per germline, CDR1 SGHNT and CDR2 YYREEE (reference sequence). Trimming cost V 4 bases and J 0 bases, with 13 bases left between them. This CDR3 spans 15 amino acids. CDR3 DNA sequence: TGTGCCAGCAGCAAAGGAGGGGTACTGAACACTGAAGCTTTCTTT. This gives the protein CASSKGGVLNTEAFF.

This clone showed up just a few times. V is TRBV5-1 and J is TRBJ2-3; 8 bases agree with TRBD1. Trimming removed 4 bases from V and 5 bases from J; junction bases left unmatched: 6. The CDR3 is made up of 14 amino acids. Germline V lookup: CDR1 SGHRS, CDR2 YFSETQ. CDR3 in amino acids: CASSPGQGGDTQYF. The CDR3 DNA reads TGCGCCAGCAGCCCTGGACAGGGAGGAGATACGCAGTATTTT.

This clone was seen only a few times. The gene calls are TRBV7-9 and TRBJ1-1; 8 nucleotides agree with TRBD1. J lost 3 bases, V lost 6 bases, and 6 bases had no gene match. CDR1 and CDR2 (germline): SEHNR, FQNEAQ (reference sequence). The CDR3 is 14 residues long. CDR3 loop: CASRSGQGYTEAFF. The CDR3 DNA reads as TGTGCCAGCAGGTCTGGACAGGGTTACACTGAAGCTTTCTTT.

This clone was seen a handful of times. The chain uses TRBV4-1 and TRBJ2-5; D is unresolved. V was clipped by 1 base and J by 4 bases, with 7 bases between them. Germline V gene data show CDR1 as MGHRA and CDR2 as YSYEKL. The CDR3 spans 13 residues. CDR3 amino acids: CASSQGILETQYF. The CDR3 nucleotides are TGCGCCAGCAGCCAAGGAATCCTAGAGACCCAGTACTTC.

This clone has only a few counts. V and J are TRBV10-3 and TRBJ2-7; tentative D call: TRBD1 (6 bases). Germline CDR1 is ENHRY and CDR2 is SYGVKD. CDR3 length: 11 amino acids. Trimming removed 2 bases from V and 9 bases from J, with 8 bases in between. Here the CDR3 reads CAISEGGGQYF. The CDR3 bases are TGTGCCATCAGTGAGGGGGGCGGGCAGTACTTC.

The rearrangement uses TRBV6-1 and TRBJ2-3; no definite D call. This CDR3 has 13 residues. Germline CDR1 reads MNHNS; CDR2 reads SASEGT. Trimming shortened V by 7 bases and J by 2 bases, and 10 bases separated the two germline ends. Here the CDR3 DNA reads TGTGCCAGCACGGGCGGTAACACAGATACGCAGTATTTT. It yields the protein CASTGGNTDTQYF.

This clone was seen more than once but under ten times. The chain combines TRBV20-1 with TRBJ2-1; D may correspond to TRBD1 or TRBD2 (5 bases each). Trimming left V 6 bases short and J 7 bases short, with 10 bases between. Germline V gene lookup returns CDR1 DFQATT and CDR2 SNEGSKA (reference sequence). The CDR3 contains 11 residues. For the CDR3, the DNA is TGCAGTGCCAGGGAGTCGAATGAGCAGTTCTTC. Translation gives CSARESNEQFF.

The V call is TRBV6-5, the J call TRBJ2-7, with TRBD1 as a possible D gene (5 bases). The germline V and J ends were trimmed by 3 bases and 0 bases, with 9 bases remaining between them. The CDR3 totals 14 residues. Per the germline V gene, CDR1 is MNHEY and CDR2 is SVGAGI. CDR3 in DNA: TGTGCCAGCAGTTATGTAAGGGGCTCCTACGAGCAGTACTTC. As protein: CASSYVRGSYEQYF.

The chain uses TRBV2 and TRBJ1-5; D unresolved. V lost 3 bases, J lost 7 bases, and 10 bases lay in between. The germline V gene encodes CDR1 SNHLY and CDR2 FYNNEI. The length of the CDR3 is 13 residues. The CDR3 DNA reads TGTGCCAGCAGTGAGCAGGCTGGGCAGCCCCAGCATTTT. Translating gives CASSEQAGQPQHF.

The sample holds a few counts of this clone. CDR3 DNA sequence: TGTGCCAGCAAACCCACAGGGGCGGGCGAGCAGTACTTC. Its protein is CASKPTGAGEQYF. The V and J genes are TRBV6-6 and TRBJ2-7; TRBD1 agrees at 7 bases. This CDR3 is built from 13 residues. V lost 7 bases, J lost 6 bases, and 9 bases stayed unmatched. Germline CDR1 reads MNHNY; CDR2 reads SVGAGI (reference sequence).

This clone occurred a few times. The rearrangement joins TRBV6-5 to TRBJ2-5, with 7 nucleotides matching TRBD1. Germline V CDR1 and CDR2: MNHEY, SVGAGI. Losses at the gene ends were 0 bases for V and 2 bases for J; bases not matched to a gene: 3. The CDR3 length is 15 residues. CDR3 residues: CASSYSTGPQETQYF. Here the CDR3 DNA reads TGTGCCAGCAGTTACTCGACAGGGCCGCAAGAGACCCAGTACTTC.

This clone has more than one count but fewer than ten. This chain uses TRBV5-4 with TRBJ2-2, with a possible D match to TRBD1 (6 bases). Per the germline V gene, CDR1 is SGHNT and CDR2 is YYREEE (reference sequence). V lost 2 bases and J 0 bases, leaving 17 bases between the germline ends. The CDR3 extends over 18 amino acids. CDR3 sequence: CASSFRGQSIPNTGELFF. CDR3 sequence (DNA): TGTGCCAGCAGCTTTCGAGGACAGAGCATACCGAACACCGGGGAGCTGTTTTTT.

This clone was recorded a few times. V usage is TRBV2 and J usage is TRBJ1-5, with no clear D. The germline CDR1 and CDR2 sequences are SNHLY and FYNNEI. The CDR3 loop spans 14 amino acids. V lost 8 bases, J lost 4 bases, and 15 bases lay in between. CDR3: CASDFGQTNQPQHF. The CDR3 coding sequence is TGTGCCAGCGACTTTGGGCAGACTAATCAGCCCCAGCATTTT.

Comments on this clone: The sample contains more than one DNA sequence encoding this CDR3. The chain links TRBV6-1 to TRBJ1-2, with D unresolved. V was shortened by 6 bases and J by 3 bases, with 8 bases between the two germline ends. The germline V gene has CDR1 MNHNS and CDR2 SASEGT. The CDR3 has 12 residues. For the CDR3, the DNA is TGTGCCAGCAGCGCTCCAGACTATGGCTACACCTTC. Amino acid sequence: CASSAPDYGYTF.

The genes are TRBV2 and TRBJ2-3; D not resolved. Germline CDR1 and CDR2: SNHLY and FYNNEI. CDR3 length: 14 residues. V lost 7 bases, J lost 0 bases, and 11 bases lay in between. The CDR3 coding sequence is TGTGCCAGCACGTGGGGTTCGAGCACAGATACGCAGTATTTT. This codes for CASTWGSSTDTQYF.

This clone has only a few counts. The rearrangement uses TRBV30 and TRBJ1-2; TRBD1 is a possible D gene (5 bases). The V end lost 2 bases, the J end lost 6 bases, and 13 bases lay between the germline ends. This CDR3 contains 13 residues. CDR1 is GTSNPN and CDR2 is SVGIG in the germline V gene (reference sequence). CDR3 in amino acids: CAWSRGVTDGYTF. The CDR3, as DNA: TGTGCCTGGAGTCGAGGGGTGACGGATGGCTACACCTTC.

This clone was found a few times. This chain joins TRBV7-7 and TRBJ2-1, with 7 bases identical to TRBD1. Germline CDR1 reads SSHAT; CDR2 reads FNYEAQ (reference sequence). The CDR3 runs 14 residues. The trim removed 5 bases at V and 4 bases at J, leaving 5 bases unmatched. In nucleotides, the CDR3 is TGTGCCAGCAGCGAGGGGGCCGCGTACAATGAGCAGTTCTTC. Encoded protein: CASSEGAAYNEQFF. Full variable domain (missing parts from reference TRBV7-7 and TRBJ2-1): GAGVSQSPRYKVTKRGQDVTLRCDPISSHATLYWYQQALGQGPEFLTYFNYEAQPDKSGLPSDRFSAERPEGSISTLTIQRTEQRDSAMYRCASSEGAAYNEQFFGPGTRLTVL.

This clone occurred a few times. The CDR3, as DNA: TGTGCCTGGAGTGTCCGACTGGTTGAAGCTTTCTTT. This gives the protein CAWSVRLVEAFF. V gene TRBV30 combines with J gene TRBJ1-1; D is unclear. CDR1 GTSNPN and CDR2 SVGIG come from the germline V gene (reference sequence). Trimming removed 0 bases from V and 7 bases from J, with 9 bases in between. The CDR3 is 12 residues long.

The sample holds a few counts of this clone. This sequence joins TRBV29-1 and TRBJ2-3; D is tentatively TRBD1 or TRBD2 (5 bases each). This CDR3 region has 13 residues. In germline, CDR1 is SQVTM, CDR2 ANQGSEA. The V and J ends lost 4 bases and 0 bases respectively, with 8 bases between them. The CDR3 spells CSVVGDSTDTQYF. DNA of the CDR3: TGCAGCGTTGTGGGGGATAGCACAGATACGCAGTATTTT.

The chain combines TRBV30 with TRBJ2-5, with D unresolved. This CDR3 region has 12 residues. The germline V gene encodes CDR1 GTSNPN and CDR2 SVGIG (reference sequence). The V end lost 3 bases, the J end lost 4 bases, and 9 bases lay between the germline ends. The CDR3 sequence: CAWRPLGETQYF. In DNA, the CDR3 is TGTGCCTGGAGACCCCTCGGAGAGACCCAGTACTTC.

The chain is built from TRBV30 and TRBJ1-1; TRBD1 might be the D (5 bases). Germline values: CDR1 GTSNPN, CDR2 SVGIG (reference sequence). The CDR3 runs to 16 residues. Trimming pared 0 bases from V and 2 bases from J, leaving 16 bases between. The CDR3 sequence is CAWSVHSGLRNTEAFF. The CDR3 DNA follows: TGTGCCTGGAGTGTCCACTCGGGACTCCGAAACACTGAAGCTTTCTTT.